There are many counts of the clone carrying this TCR beta chain. Molecular barcoded adaptors covering alpha/delta and beta/gamma chains were used on 400 ng RNA. TCRdb passed the reads through MiXCR, listing each CDR3 protein once. The sample carries more than 100,000 distinct CDR3 sequences, 13% recorded once. The V segment lost 4 bases and the J segment 3 bases; nucleotides outside the gene matches: 6. CDR3 size: 15 residues. Germline V gene lookup returns CDR1 SGHAT and CDR2 FQNNGV. This record belongs to a study of read filtering for tumor transcriptome and immune sequencing. Study background: The cohort had 17 to 20 men and some 13 women aged roughly 40 to 80, mean about 70 years.

V usage is TRBV11-2 and J usage is TRBJ2-3; 8 bases match TRBD2. The source of this sequence is a donor aged 40 or older with multiple myeloma. Sequenced material: a population of CD138-negative cells sorted from bone marrow. The CDR3 region has the DNA TGTGCCAGCAGCTCAACGGGACTAGAAACAGATACGCAGTATTTT. This gives the protein CASSSTGLETDTQYF.